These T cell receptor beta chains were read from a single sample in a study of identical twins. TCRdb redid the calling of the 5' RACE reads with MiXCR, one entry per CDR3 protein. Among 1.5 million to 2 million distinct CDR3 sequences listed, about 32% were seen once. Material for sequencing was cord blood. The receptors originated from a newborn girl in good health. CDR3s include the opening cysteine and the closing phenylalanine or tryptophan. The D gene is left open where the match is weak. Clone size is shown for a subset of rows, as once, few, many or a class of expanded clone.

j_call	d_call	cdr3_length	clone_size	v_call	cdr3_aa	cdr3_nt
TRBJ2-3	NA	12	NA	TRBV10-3	CAISRLTDTQYF	TGTGCCATCAGCCGACTAACAGATACGCAGTATTTT
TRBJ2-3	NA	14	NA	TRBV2	CASSGEASTDTQYF	TGTGCCAGCAGTGGGGAGGCTAGCACAGATACGCAGTATTTT
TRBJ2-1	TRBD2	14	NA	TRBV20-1	CSARELAGGETQFF	TGCAGTGCTAGAGAACTAGCGGGAGGAGAGACCCAGTTCTTC
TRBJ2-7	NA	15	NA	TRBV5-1	CASSLDPGSYNEQYF	TGCGCCAGCAGCCTAGATCCGGGATCCTACAATGAGCAGTACTTC
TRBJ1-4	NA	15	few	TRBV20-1	CSASGHPATNEKLFF	TGCAGTGCTTCGGGACACCCTGCAACTAATGAAAAACTGTTTTTT
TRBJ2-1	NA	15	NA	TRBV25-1	CASSELGFSYNEQFF	TGTGCCAGCAGTGAACTCGGGTTCTCCTACAATGAGCAGTTCTTC
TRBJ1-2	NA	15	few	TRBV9	CASSVAPNREYGYTF	TGTGCCAGCAGCGTAGCACCAAACAGGGAGTATGGCTACACCTTC
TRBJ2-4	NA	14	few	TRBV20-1	CSASGSKVKNIQYF	TGCAGTGCTAGCGGGAGTAAGGTCAAAAACATTCAGTACTTC
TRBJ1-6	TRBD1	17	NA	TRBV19	CATRSWGMDRDNSPLHF	TGTGCCACCCGATCGTGGGGGATGGACAGGGACAATTCACCCCTCCACTTT
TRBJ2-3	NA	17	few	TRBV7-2	CASSFRTAGLGGDTQYF	TGTGCCAGCAGCTTTAGGACAGCCGGACTAGGCGGGGATACGCAGTATTTT
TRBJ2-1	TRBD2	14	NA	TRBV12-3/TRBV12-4	CASSFGGEVNEQFF	TGTGCCAGCAGTTTCGGGGGGGAGGTGAATGAGCAGTTCTTC
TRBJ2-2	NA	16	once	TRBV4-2	CASSQDAGTTAGELFF	TGTGCCAGCAGCCAAGATGCCGGGACGACGGCCGGGGAGCTGTTTTTT
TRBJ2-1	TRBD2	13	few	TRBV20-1	CSAASGGLNEQFF	TGCAGTGCTGCTAGCGGGGGTTTGAATGAGCAGTTCTTC
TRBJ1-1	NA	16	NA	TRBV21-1	CASSKARKRENTEAFF	TGTGCCAGCAGCAAAGCGCGAAAGAGGGAGAACACTGAAGCTTTCTTT
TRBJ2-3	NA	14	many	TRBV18	CASSPSVGTDTQYF	TGTGCCAGCTCACCATCGGTGGGCACAGATACGCAGTATTTT
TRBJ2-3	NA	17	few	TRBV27	CASSATSRVAARGTQYF	TGTGCCAGCAGCGCTACCTCAAGGGTAGCGGCTCGGGGTACGCAGTATTTT
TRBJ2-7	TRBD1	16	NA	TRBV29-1	CSVEGSRDSLSYEQYF	TGCAGCGTTGAAGGCTCCCGGGACAGTCTCTCCTACGAGCAGTACTTC
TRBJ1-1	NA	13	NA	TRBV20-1	CSAQGYENTEAFF	TGCAGTGCACAGGGTTATGAGAACACTGAAGCTTTCTTT
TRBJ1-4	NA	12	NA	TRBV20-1	CSAMDRGEKLFF	TGCAGTGCCATGGACAGAGGCGAAAAACTGTTTTTT
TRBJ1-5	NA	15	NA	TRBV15	CATSRDPGSPWPQHF	TGTGCCACCAGCAGAGATCCCGGGTCTCCTTGGCCCCAGCATTTT
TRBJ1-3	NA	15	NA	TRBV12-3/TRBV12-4	CASSLRQVSGNTIYF	TGTGCCAGCAGTTTAAGGCAGGTCTCTGGAAACACCATATATTTT
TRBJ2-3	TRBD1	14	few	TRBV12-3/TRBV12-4	CASRETGLTDTQYF	TGTGCCAGCAGGGAGACAGGGCTCACAGATACGCAGTATTTT
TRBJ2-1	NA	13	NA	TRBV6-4	CASSVIAFNEQFF	TGTGCCAGCAGTGTTATAGCTTTCAATGAGCAGTTCTTC
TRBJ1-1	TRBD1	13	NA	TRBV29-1	CSVGRQGNTEAFF	TGCAGCGTGGGGAGACAGGGGAACACTGAAGCTTTCTTT
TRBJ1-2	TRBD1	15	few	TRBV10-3	CAISTVTGENYGYTF	TGTGCCATCAGTACTGTCACAGGGGAGAACTATGGCTACACCTTC
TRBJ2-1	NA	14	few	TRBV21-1	CASSMRTKPNEQFF	TGTGCCAGCAGCATGAGGACTAAACCGAATGAGCAGTTCTTC
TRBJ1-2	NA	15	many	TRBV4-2	CASSQDGQGNYGYTF	TGTGCCAGCAGCCAAGATGGTCAGGGTAACTATGGCTACACCTTC
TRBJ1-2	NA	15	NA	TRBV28	CASSEMRVANYGYTF	TGTGCCAGCAGTGAAATGAGGGTGGCTAACTATGGCTACACCTTC
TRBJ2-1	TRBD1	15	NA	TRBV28	CASSTAGGANNEQFF	TGTGCCAGCAGTACCGCAGGGGGCGCGAACAATGAGCAGTTCTTC
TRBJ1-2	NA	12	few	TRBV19	CASGGVNYGYTF	TGTGCCAGTGGGGGGGTTAACTATGGCTACACCTTC
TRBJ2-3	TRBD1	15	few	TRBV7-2	CASSPRQGSKDTQYF	TGTGCCAGCAGCCCCAGACAGGGATCGAAAGATACGCAGTATTTT
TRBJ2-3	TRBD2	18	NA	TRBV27	CASSWGLAGDYMADTQYF	TGTGCCAGCAGTTGGGGACTAGCGGGGGACTATATGGCAGATACGCAGTATTTT
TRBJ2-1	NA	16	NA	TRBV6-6	CASSTTEIADSSEQFF	TGTGCCAGCAGCACTACAGAGATCGCTGACTCCAGTGAGCAGTTCTTC
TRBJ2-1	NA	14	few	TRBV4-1	CASSQDRRGDEQFF	TGCGCCAGCAGCCAAGATAGGAGGGGTGATGAGCAGTTCTTC
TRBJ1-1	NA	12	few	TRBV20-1	CSARLRFTEAFF	TGCAGTGCTAGGTTGAGGTTCACTGAAGCTTTCTTT
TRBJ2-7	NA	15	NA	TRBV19	CASSIGGTASYEQYF	TGTGCCAGTAGTATAGGCGGGACAGCATCCTACGAGCAGTACTTC
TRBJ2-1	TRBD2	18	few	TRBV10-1	CASSESGLAGGLKNEQFF	TGCGCCAGCAGTGAGTCCGGCCTAGCGGGGGGGCTAAAGAATGAGCAGTTCTTC
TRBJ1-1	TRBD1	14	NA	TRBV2	CASSLDRALYGAFF	TGTGCCAGCAGCCTGGACAGGGCCCTATATGGGGCTTTCTTT
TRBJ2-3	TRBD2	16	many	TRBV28	CASRVTGTSATDTQYF	TGTGCCAGCAGAGTAACCGGGACTAGCGCCACAGATACGCAGTATTTT
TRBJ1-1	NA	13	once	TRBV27	CASSMRGSPEAFF	TGTGCCAGCAGTATGAGGGGTTCGCCTGAAGCTTTCTTT
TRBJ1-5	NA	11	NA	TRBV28	CASTFGEPQHF	TGTGCCAGCACCTTTGGAGAGCCCCAGCATTTT
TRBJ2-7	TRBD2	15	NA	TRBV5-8	CASRTTSGGSYEQYF	TGTGCCAGCAGGACGACTAGCGGGGGGTCCTACGAGCAGTACTTC
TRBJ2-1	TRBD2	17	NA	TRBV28	CASSLPLLAAVYNEQFF	TGTGCCAGCAGCCTCCCCCTACTAGCGGCCGTGTACAATGAGCAGTTCTTC
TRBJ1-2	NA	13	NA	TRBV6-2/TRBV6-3	CASSPQEYYGYTF	TGTGCCAGCAGTCCACAGGAATACTATGGCTACACCTTC
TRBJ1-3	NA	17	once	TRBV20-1	CSAPRLGAGREGNTIYF	TGCAGTGCACCCCGGTTAGGTGCAGGGAGGGAAGGAAACACCATATATTTT
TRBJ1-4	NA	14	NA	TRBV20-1	CSASPRGAGEKLFF	TGCAGTGCTAGCCCCAGGGGCGCAGGGGAAAAACTGTTTTTT
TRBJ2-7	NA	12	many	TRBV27	CASSWRGYEQYF	TGTGCCAGCAGCTGGAGAGGCTACGAGCAGTACTTC
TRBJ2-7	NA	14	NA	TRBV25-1	CASSVFTGHNEQYF	TGTGCCAGCAGTGTTTTCACGGGACACAATGAGCAGTACTTC
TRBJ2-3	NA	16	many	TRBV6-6	CASSYGGTRAHDTQYF	TGTGCCAGCAGTTACGGAGGGACCCGAGCTCACGATACGCAGTATTTT
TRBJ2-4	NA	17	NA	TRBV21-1	CASSKKGGYLAKNIQYF	TGTGCCAGCAGCAAAAAGGGAGGCTACCTAGCCAAAAACATTCAGTACTTC
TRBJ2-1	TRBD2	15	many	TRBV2	CASSPGLAGHNEQFF	TGTGCCAGCAGTCCGGGACTAGCGGGTCACAATGAGCAGTTCTTC
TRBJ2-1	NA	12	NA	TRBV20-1	CSARRDFYEQFF	TGCAGTGCTAGACGGGACTTCTATGAGCAGTTCTTC